Listed here is a single TCR beta chain. Its antigen is unknown. This record comes from a study of blood T cells in healthy people across ages. Study-wide results and limits: Possibly confounding the expanded clonotype changes was the fact that donor CMV status was unknown.

The use of a sample-barcoded 5' primer and a J-beta primer mix characterized a second PCR of roughly 6 to 11 cycles. Samples each returned at least 2.5 million CDR3-containing paired-end reads. TCRdb independently ran MiXCR on the 5' RACE reads; one entry per CDR3 protein. This sample yields about 1 million distinct CDR3 sequences, of which 40% to 50% are seen a single time; 15% to 20% belongs to the top ten. Germline CDR1 and CDR2: SEHNR and FQNEAQ (reference sequence). The CDR3 contains 17 residues. Trimming pared 0 bases from V and 4 bases from J, leaving 16 bases between. The chain employs TRBV7-9 and TRBJ2-1; D may match TRBD1 or TRBD2 (7 bases each). The sequenced sample was blood. The source is a woman aged 60-70 years in good health. The CDR3 bases are TGTGCCAGCAGCTTAGCGCGGGGAGGGGGCTATTACAATGAGCAGTTCTTC. It specifies CASSLARGGGYYNEQFF.